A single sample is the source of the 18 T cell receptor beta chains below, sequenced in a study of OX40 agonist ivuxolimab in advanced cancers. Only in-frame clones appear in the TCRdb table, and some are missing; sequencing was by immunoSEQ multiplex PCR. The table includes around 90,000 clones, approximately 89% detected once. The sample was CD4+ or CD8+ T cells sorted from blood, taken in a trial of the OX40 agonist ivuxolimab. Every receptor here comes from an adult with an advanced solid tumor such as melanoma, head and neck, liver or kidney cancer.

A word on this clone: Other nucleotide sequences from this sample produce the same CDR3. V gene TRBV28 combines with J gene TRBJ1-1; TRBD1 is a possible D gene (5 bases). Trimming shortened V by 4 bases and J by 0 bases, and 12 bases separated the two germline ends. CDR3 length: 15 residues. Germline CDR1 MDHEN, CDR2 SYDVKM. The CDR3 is CASSYPGTVNTEAFF. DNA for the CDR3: TGTGCCAGCAGTTATCCCGGGACGGTGAACACTGAAGCTTTCTTT.

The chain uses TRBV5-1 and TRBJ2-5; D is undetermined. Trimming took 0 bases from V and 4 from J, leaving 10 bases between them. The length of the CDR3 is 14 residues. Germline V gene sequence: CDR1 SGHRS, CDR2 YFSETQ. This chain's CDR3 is CASSLAVAAETQYF. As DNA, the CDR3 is TGCGCCAGCAGCTTGGCCGTAGCAGCAGAGACCCAGTACTTC.

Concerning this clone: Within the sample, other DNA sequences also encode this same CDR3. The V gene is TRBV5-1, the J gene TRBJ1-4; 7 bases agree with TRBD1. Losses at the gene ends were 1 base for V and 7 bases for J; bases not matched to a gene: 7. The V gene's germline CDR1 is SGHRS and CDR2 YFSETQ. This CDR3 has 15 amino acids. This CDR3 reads CASSLLGTVGEKLFF. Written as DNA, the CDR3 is TGCGCCAGCAGCTTGTTGGGGACAGTCGGTGAAAAACTGTTTTTT. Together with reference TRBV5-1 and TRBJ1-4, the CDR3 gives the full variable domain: KAGVTQTPRYLIKTRGQQVTLSCSPISGHRSVSWYQQTPGQGLQFLFEYFSETQRNKGNFPGRFSGRQFSNSRSEMNVSTLELGDSALYLCASSLLGTVGEKLFFGSGTQLSVL.

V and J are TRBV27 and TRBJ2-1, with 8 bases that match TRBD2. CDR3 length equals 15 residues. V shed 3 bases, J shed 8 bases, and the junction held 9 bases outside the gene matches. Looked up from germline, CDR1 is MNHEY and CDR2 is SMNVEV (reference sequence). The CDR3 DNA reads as TGTGCCAGCAGTTTCTCGCGGGAGGCCTGGGATGAGCAGTTCTTC. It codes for CASSFSREAWDEQFF.

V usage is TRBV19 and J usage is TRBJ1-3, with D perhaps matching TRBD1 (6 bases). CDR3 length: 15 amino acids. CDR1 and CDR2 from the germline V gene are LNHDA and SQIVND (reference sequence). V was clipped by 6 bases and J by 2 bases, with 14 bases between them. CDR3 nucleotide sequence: TGTGCCAGTAGCAGGGACACCGTCGCTGGAAACACCATATATTTT. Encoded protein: CASSRDTVAGNTIYF. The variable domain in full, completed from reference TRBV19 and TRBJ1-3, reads DGGITQSPKYLFRKEGQNVTLSCEQNLNHDAMYWYRQDPGQGLRLIYYSQIVNDFQKGDIAEGYSVSREKKESFPLTVTSAQKNPTAFYLCASSRDTVAGNTIYFGEGSWLTVV.

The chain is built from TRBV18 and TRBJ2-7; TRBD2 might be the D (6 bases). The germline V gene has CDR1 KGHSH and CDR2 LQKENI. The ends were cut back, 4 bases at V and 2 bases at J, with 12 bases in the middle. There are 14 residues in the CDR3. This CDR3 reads CASSRGDGPYEQYV. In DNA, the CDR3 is TGTGCCAGCTCACGGGGGGACGGCCCCTACGAGCAGTACGTC.

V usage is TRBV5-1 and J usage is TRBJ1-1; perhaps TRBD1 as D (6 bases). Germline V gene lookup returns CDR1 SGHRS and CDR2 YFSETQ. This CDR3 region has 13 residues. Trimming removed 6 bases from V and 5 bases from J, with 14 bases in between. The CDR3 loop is CASNLRGGTEAFF. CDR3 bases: TGCGCCAGCAACTTACGAGGGGGGACTGAAGCTTTCTTT.

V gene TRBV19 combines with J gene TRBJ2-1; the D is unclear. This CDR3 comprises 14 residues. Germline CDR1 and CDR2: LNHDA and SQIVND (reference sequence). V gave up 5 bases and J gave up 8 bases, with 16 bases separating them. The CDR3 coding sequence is TGTGCCAGTAGTCCCCGAATTTCTCGCGATGAGCAGTTCTTC. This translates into CASSPRISRDEQFF.

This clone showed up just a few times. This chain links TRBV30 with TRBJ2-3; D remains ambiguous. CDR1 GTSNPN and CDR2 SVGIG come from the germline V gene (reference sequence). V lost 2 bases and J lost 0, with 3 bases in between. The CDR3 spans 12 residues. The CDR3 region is CAWSSSTDTQYF. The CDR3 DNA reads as TGTGCCTGGAGTTCTAGCACAGATACGCAGTATTTT.

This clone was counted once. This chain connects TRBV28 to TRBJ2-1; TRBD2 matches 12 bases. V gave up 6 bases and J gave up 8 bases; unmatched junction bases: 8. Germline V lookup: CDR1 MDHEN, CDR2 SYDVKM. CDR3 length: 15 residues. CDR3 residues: CASRPTSGRFHEQFF. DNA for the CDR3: TGTGCCAGCAGACCCACTAGCGGGAGGTTCCATGAGCAGTTCTTC.

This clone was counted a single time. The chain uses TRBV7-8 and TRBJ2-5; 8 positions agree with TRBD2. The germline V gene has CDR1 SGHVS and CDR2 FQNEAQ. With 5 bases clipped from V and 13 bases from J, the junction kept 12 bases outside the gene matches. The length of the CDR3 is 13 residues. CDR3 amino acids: CASSPGLAVLWYF. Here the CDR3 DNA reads TGTGCCAGCAGCCCAGGACTAGCAGTGCTTTGGTACTTC.

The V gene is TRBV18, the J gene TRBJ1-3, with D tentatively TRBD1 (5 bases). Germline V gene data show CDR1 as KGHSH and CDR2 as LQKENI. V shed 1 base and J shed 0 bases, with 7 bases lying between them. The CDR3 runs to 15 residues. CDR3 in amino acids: CASSPRGDSGNTIYF. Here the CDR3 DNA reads TGTGCCAGCTCACCACGGGGGGACTCTGGAAACACCATATATTTT.

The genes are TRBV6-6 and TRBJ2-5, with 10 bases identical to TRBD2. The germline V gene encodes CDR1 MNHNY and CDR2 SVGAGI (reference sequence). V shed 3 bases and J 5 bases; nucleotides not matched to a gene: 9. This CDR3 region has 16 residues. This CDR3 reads CASSYSIKREGETQYF. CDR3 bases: TGTGCCAGCAGTTATTCTATCAAGCGGGAGGGTGAGACCCAGTACTTC.

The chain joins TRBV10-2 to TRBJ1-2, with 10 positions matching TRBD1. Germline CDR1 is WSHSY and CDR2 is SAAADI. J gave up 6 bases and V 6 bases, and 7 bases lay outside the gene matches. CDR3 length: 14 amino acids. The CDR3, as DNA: TGCGCCAGCAGAAAAGGGGGACAGGGGCATGGCTACACCTTC. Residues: CASRKGGQGHGYTF.

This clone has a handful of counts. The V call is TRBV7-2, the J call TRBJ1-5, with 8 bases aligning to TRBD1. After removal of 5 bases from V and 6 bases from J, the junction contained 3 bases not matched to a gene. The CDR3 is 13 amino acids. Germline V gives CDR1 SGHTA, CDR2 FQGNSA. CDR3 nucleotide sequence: TGTGCCAGCAGCAAGGACAGGGTTCAGCCCCAGCATTTT. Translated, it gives CASSKDRVQPQHF.

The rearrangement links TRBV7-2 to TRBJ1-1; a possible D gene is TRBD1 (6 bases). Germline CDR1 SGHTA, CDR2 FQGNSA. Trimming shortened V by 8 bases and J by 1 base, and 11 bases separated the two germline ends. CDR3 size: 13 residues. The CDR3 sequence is CASRWGRNTEAFF. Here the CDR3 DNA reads TGTGCCAGCCGGTGGGGGCGGAACACTGAAGCTTTCTTT.

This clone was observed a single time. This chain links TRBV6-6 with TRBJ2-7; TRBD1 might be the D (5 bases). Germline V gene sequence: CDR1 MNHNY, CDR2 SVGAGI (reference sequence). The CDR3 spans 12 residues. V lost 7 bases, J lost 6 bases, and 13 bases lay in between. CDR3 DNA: TGTGCCAGCAACAACAGGTTAGGCGAGCAGTACGTC. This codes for CASNNRLGEQYV.

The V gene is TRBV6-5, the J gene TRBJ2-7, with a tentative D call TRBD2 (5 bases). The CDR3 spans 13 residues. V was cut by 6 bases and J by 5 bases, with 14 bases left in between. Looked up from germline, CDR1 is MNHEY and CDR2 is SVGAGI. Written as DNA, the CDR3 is TGTGCCAGCAGCACGGGCCTAGCCCACGAGCAGTACGTC. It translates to CASSTGLAHEQYV.